This passage covers 29 T cell receptor beta chains from one sample sequenced in a study of cytomegalovirus exposure and HLA in healthy donors. It was with 60 Vbeta and 13 Jbeta primers that the PCR ran. Assay used: immunoSEQ multiplex PCR; TCRdb lists only in-frame clones, some missing. The table has roughly 120,000 clones, about 79% seen once. Sequencing was performed on PBMCs. These TCRs come from a man aged 45-60 years in good health and CMV-seronegative.

The table lists this clone with a few counts. The chain couples TRBV9 to TRBJ2-3, with TRBD2 matching over 11 bases. CDR1 is SGDLS and CDR2 is YYNGEE in the germline V gene. Losses at the gene ends were 4 bases for V and 1 base for J; bases not matched to a gene: 5. The CDR3 has 16 residues. The CDR3 DNA is TGTGCCAGCAGCTCTCCGACTAGCGGGGGCACAGATACGCAGTATTTT. Translated: CASSSPTSGGTDTQYF.

This clone was observed once. V is TRBV7-9 and J is TRBJ1-1; D is possibly TRBD1 (5 bases). V lost 5 bases, J lost 12 bases, and 16 bases lay in between. The CDR3 has 12 residues. Germline V CDR1 and CDR2: SEHNR, FQNEAQ (reference sequence). CDR3 region: CASSPGGVGSFF. The CDR3 coding sequence is TGTGCCAGCAGCCCCGGGGGTGTAGGGTCTTTCTTT.

The chain links TRBV19 to TRBJ1-6, with D uncertain. Trimming took 6 bases from V and 0 from J, leaving 6 bases between them. Looked up from germline, CDR1 is LNHDA and CDR2 is SQIVND (reference sequence). The CDR3 is 14 residues long. This CDR3 reads CASSMSSYNSPLHF. The CDR3 DNA reads as TGTGCCAGTAGCATGAGCTCCTATAATTCACCCCTCCACTTT.

The chain joins TRBV10-3 to TRBJ1-2; maybe TRBD1 (5 bases). Trimming shortened V by 11 bases and J by 6 bases, and 19 bases separated the two germline ends. Germline CDR1 ENHRY, CDR2 SYGVKD. The CDR3 is 13 residues long. The CDR3 nucleotides read TGTGCCCTCCCAAGTATGGGGGGTCATGGCTACACCTTC. This translates into CALPSMGGHGYTF.

The V and J genes are TRBV9 and TRBJ2-2, with a possible D match to TRBD2 (6 bases). V lost 3 bases and J 8 bases, leaving 17 bases between the germline ends. CDR1 is SGDLS and CDR2 is YYNGEE in the germline V gene. The CDR3 has 15 residues. CDR3 in amino acids: CASSALSGLTGELFF. CDR3 bases: TGTGCCAGCAGCGCCCTAAGTGGACTAACGGGGGAGCTGTTTTTT.

V usage is TRBV30 and J usage is TRBJ2-7, with 7 bases matching TRBD1. Germline assignment: CDR1 GTSNPN and CDR2 SVGIG (reference sequence). The CDR3 contains 14 residues. Trimming cost V 3 bases and J 7 bases; bases outside gene matches: 12. In nucleotides, the CDR3 is TGTGCCTGGAGACCCCCGGACAGGCCTCGGGAGCAGTACGTC. Its translation is CAWRPPDRPREQYV.

The chain recombines TRBV7-9 with TRBJ1-2; TRBD1 aligns across 7 bases. Germline lookup yields CDR1 SEHNR and CDR2 FQNEAQ (reference sequence). V lost 5 bases to trimming and J lost 4 bases; unmatched junction nucleotides: 16. The CDR3 runs 17 residues. The CDR3 spells CASSLAPRQGWGYGYTF. The DNA for the CDR3 is TGTGCCAGCAGCCTCGCCCCCCGACAGGGCTGGGGCTATGGCTACACCTTC.

DNA for the CDR3: TGTGCCAGCAGGGAGGGGACCACAGATACGCAGTATTTT. It yields the protein CASREGTTDTQYF. This chain connects TRBV7-3 to TRBJ2-3, with D tentatively TRBD2 (6 bases). The CDR3 sequence is 13 residues long. Germline V gene data show CDR1 as SGHTA and CDR2 as FQGTGA. Trimming removed 6 bases from V and 2 bases from J, with 9 bases in between.

The J gene is TRBJ2-7, the V gene TRBV6-1; 12 bases agree with TRBD1. Germline CDR1 is MNHNS and CDR2 is SASEGT. This CDR3 is 17 amino acids long. Trimming took 4 bases from V and 5 from J; bases not matched to a gene: 12. CDR3 in DNA: TGTGCCAGCAGTGCCGTCCCCCCGGGACAGGGGGCCAACGAGCAGTACTTC. Translating it yields CASSAVPPGQGANEQYF.

The rearrangement links TRBV7-2 to TRBJ2-4; the D is unclear. CDR1 is SGHTA and CDR2 is FQGNSA in the germline V gene. The CDR3 runs to 14 residues. The germline V and J ends were trimmed by 2 bases and 1 base, with 6 bases remaining between them. The CDR3 region has the DNA TGTGCCAGCAGCTTAAGCTGGGCCAAAAACATTCAGTACTTC. Its protein is CASSLSWAKNIQYF.

On this clone: Germline and junction disagree at one end, which may indicate a read error. Written as DNA, the CDR3 is TGTGCCGGCAGCGCCCTTCAGGGATCCTACGAGCAGTACTTC. Its translation is CAGSALQGSYEQYF. V is TRBV9 and J is TRBJ2-7, with D tentatively TRBD1 (5 bases). Germline values: CDR1 SGDLS, CDR2 YYNGEE. This CDR3 region has 14 residues.

In this sample, this clone turned up a few times. The V gene is TRBV7-6, the J gene TRBJ1-6; D remains ambiguous. Germline values: CDR1 SGHVS, CDR2 FNYEAQ. The V end lost 1 base, the J end lost 6 bases, and 4 bases lay between the germline ends. CDR3 length equals 13 residues. The CDR3 DNA is TGTGCCAGCAGCTTAGGAGCTAATTCACCCCTCCACTTT. Protein sequence: CASSLGANSPLHF.

The V gene is TRBV4-2, the J gene TRBJ1-6, with a possible D match to TRBD1 (5 bases). V gave up 4 bases and J gave up 8 bases, with 15 bases separating them. The germline CDR1 and CDR2 sequences are LGHNA and YNFKEQ. This CDR3 is built from 15 residues. CDR3 loop: CASSLGRVGDSPLHF. The CDR3 DNA reads TGTGCCAGCAGCCTCGGCAGGGTAGGAGATTCACCCCTCCACTTT.

This chain connects TRBV2 to TRBJ2-2, with D possibly being TRBD1 (5 bases). Looked up from germline, CDR1 is SNHLY and CDR2 is FYNNEI. The length of the CDR3 is 14 residues. V was cut by 4 bases and J by 2 bases, with 8 bases left in between. Here the CDR3 reads CASSGRTNTGELFF. DNA of the CDR3: TGTGCCAGCAGTGGAAGGACAAACACCGGGGAGCTGTTTTTT. The variable domain in full, completed from reference TRBV2 and TRBJ2-2, reads EPEVTQTPSHQVTQMGQEVILRCVPISNHLYFYWYRQILGQKVEFLVSFYNNEISEKSEIFDDQFSVERPDGSNFTLKIRSTKLEDSAMYFCASSGRTNTGELFFGEGSRLTVL.

This clone was picked up one time. The gene calls are TRBV5-4 and TRBJ2-5, with TRBD2 identical over 7 bases. The CDR3 spans 14 residues. Trimming at V came to 4 bases and at J to 4 bases, leaving 7 bases not matched to a gene. CDR1 and CDR2 (germline): SGHNT, YYREEE (reference sequence). The CDR3 reads CASSRAWGGETQYF. The CDR3 DNA sequence: TGTGCCAGCAGCCGGGCCTGGGGGGGAGAGACCCAGTACTTC.

V is TRBV29-1 and J is TRBJ2-5; no reliable D call. The J call may be mistaken, given a closer DNA end match to TRBJ2-7. This CDR3 region has 12 residues. Looked up from germline, CDR1 is SQVTM and CDR2 is ANQGSEA. In nucleotides, the CDR3 is TGCAGCGTTGCCGACACTTTATACGAGCAGTACTTC. It yields the protein CSVADTLYEQYF.

V usage is TRBV5-1 and J usage is TRBJ1-6; TRBD1 matches at 8 bases. This CDR3 contains 15 residues. Unmatched junction bases numbered 11, after V lost 5 bases and J lost 10 bases. Germline CDR1 reads SGHRS; CDR2 reads YFSETQ. In nucleotides, the CDR3 is TGCGCCAGCAGAAACGGACAGGGTCATGGATCACCCCTCCACTTT. It is translated as CASRNGQGHGSPLHF.

V and J are TRBV6-1 and TRBJ2-5; TRBD2 matches 7 bases. The CDR3 has 14 amino acids. CDR1 MNHNS and CDR2 SASEGT come from the germline V gene. The trim removed 6 bases at V and 4 bases at J, leaving 8 bases unmatched. The DNA for the CDR3 is TGTGCCAGCAGCCCGGGGGGTGGGCCAGAGACCCAGTACTTC. This translates into CASSPGGGPETQYF.

This chain joins TRBV5-4 and TRBJ2-1, with 9 bases fitting TRBD1. Germline V CDR1 and CDR2: SGHNT, YYREEE (reference sequence). The CDR3 has 16 amino acids. The trim removed 4 bases at V and 5 bases at J, leaving 10 bases unmatched. The CDR3 loop is CASSLPGTGIDNEQFF. CDR3 nucleotides: TGTGCCAGCAGCCTCCCCGGGACAGGGATTGACAATGAGCAGTTCTTC.

This rearrangement joins TRBV14 to TRBJ1-1, with 10 bases matching TRBD1. The CDR3 consists of 16 residues. CDR1 and CDR2 (germline): SGHDN, FVKESK. With V trimmed by 8 bases and J by 3 bases, 12 bases remained unmatched. The CDR3 sequence: CASGFDRGRDYTEAFF. Here the CDR3 DNA reads TGTGCCAGCGGCTTCGACAGGGGGCGCGACTACACTGAAGCTTTCTTT.

The rearrangement uses TRBV9 and TRBJ1-2; 7 positions match TRBD1. The CDR3 contains 14 residues. The germline gives CDR1 SGDLS, CDR2 YYNGEE. The junction had 3 bases not matched to a gene; V was cut back by 2 bases and J by 2 bases. In DNA, the CDR3 is TGTGCCAGCAGCGTGGGACAGACCAACTATGGCTACACCTTC. It specifies CASSVGQTNYGYTF.

V is TRBV30 and J is TRBJ1-1, with TRBD1 as a possible D gene (5 bases). Trimming left V 4 bases short and J 6 bases short, with 15 bases between. Germline V gives CDR1 GTSNPN, CDR2 SVGIG (reference sequence). This CDR3 spans 13 amino acids. Here the CDR3 reads CAWKRGGEAEAFF. CDR3 nucleotides: TGTGCCTGGAAGCGGGGCGGCGAAGCTGAAGCTTTCTTT.

The genes are TRBV4-3 and TRBJ1-1; 7 bases are a match to TRBD1. V was clipped by 0 bases and J by 4 bases; unmatched bases: 5. CDR1 is LGHNA and CDR2 is YSLEER in the germline V gene. There are 15 residues in the CDR3. The CDR3 spells CASSQETGVATEAFF. DNA for the CDR3: TGCGCCAGCAGCCAAGAAACAGGGGTAGCCACTGAAGCTTTCTTT.

On this clone: An end of the junction does not agree with germline; a read error may underlie this. This chain joins TRBV7-9 and TRBJ1-3; TRBD1 matches at 7 bases. The germline gives CDR1 SEHNR, CDR2 FQNEAQ (reference sequence). This CDR3 region has 15 residues. CDR3 protein: CSSSPGTEIGNTIYF. Here the CDR3 DNA reads TGTTCCAGCAGCCCCGGGACAGAGATTGGAAACACCATATATTTT.

The rearrangement links TRBV6-5 to TRBJ2-2; 8 bases fit TRBD2. J lost 1 base, V lost 6 bases, and 1 base had no gene match. Germline CDR1 and CDR2: MNHEY and SVGAGI. This CDR3 region has 14 residues. The CDR3 loop is CASRSGGNTGELFF. The DNA of the CDR3 is TGTGCCAGCAGGAGCGGGGGGAACACCGGGGAGCTGTTTTTT.

This clone was seen only once. The chain employs TRBV4-2 and TRBJ2-3; possibly TRBD2 for D (6 bases). CDR1 and CDR2 (germline): LGHNA, YNFKEQ. The CDR3 has 19 amino acids. The germline V and J ends were trimmed by 0 bases and 0 bases, with 19 bases remaining between them. CDR3 nucleotides: TGTGCCAGCAGCCAAGAATATAGTGGCGGGGTCCCAAGCACAGATACGCAGTATTTT. This codes for CASSQEYSGGVPSTDTQYF.

V is TRBV5-5 and J is TRBJ1-6; 7 bases agree with TRBD1. CDR1 and CDR2 from the germline V gene are SGHKS and YYEKEE (reference sequence). After removal of 2 bases from V and 11 bases from J, the junction contained 7 bases not matched to a gene. This CDR3 has 14 residues. In DNA form, the CDR3 reads TGTGCCAGCAGCTTAGGGTGGGACAGACCACCCCTCCACTTT. Protein: CASSLGWDRPPLHF. Combining the CDR3 with reference TRBV5-5 and TRBJ1-6 gives the whole variable domain DAGVTQSPTHLIKTRGQQVTLRCSPISGHKSVSWYQQVLGQGPQFIFQYYEKEERGRGNFPDRFSARQFPNYSSELNVNALLLGDSALYLCASSLGWDRPPLHFGNGTRLTVT.

This clone showed up just a few times. This sequence joins TRBV7-3 and TRBJ2-7; 9 bases map to TRBD1. Germline loops: CDR1 SGHTA, CDR2 FQGTGA. The ends lost 5 bases at V and 2 bases at J; junction bases unmatched: 7. The CDR3 contains 15 residues. For the CDR3, the DNA is TGTGCCAGCAGCATCTCCGGGACAGGGACCTACGAGCAGTACTTC. Protein: CASSISGTGTYEQYF.

The J gene is TRBJ1-3, the V gene TRBV10-3; the D is unclear. The CDR3 spans 13 residues. V lost 10 bases and J lost 4, with 14 bases in between. Germline CDR1 reads ENHRY; CDR2 reads SYGVKD. CDR3 DNA sequence: TGTGCCACCACGCCGGCAGGCGGAAACACCATATATTTT. It translates to CATTPAGGNTIYF.